This paragraph reports one T cell receptor (beta chain). This table comes from immunoSEQ multiplex PCR, and its TCRdb copy is limited to in-frame clones, with some not included. The table records tens of thousands of clones, 75% to 90% of them present only once. This sample stems from a study of blood T cell repertoires in COVID-19. Turning to the study itself: Whether acute or convalescent, the COVID-19 samples came from the United States, Italy and Spain. Sources were T cells, B-cell-depleted T cells, or PBMCs; the material itself was cDNA or gDNA.

V gave up 2 bases and J gave up 8 bases, with 9 bases separating them. CDR1 and CDR2 from the germline V gene are DFQATT and SNEGSKA (reference sequence). The CDR3 covers 11 residues. V and J are TRBV20-1 and TRBJ1-2; tentative D call: TRBD1 (6 bases). The sequence was obtained from a woman aged 80 or over with acute or convalescent COVID-19. Input material: peripheral blood. CDR3: CSARKGDGYTF. CDR3 DNA sequence: TGCAGTGCTAGAAAGGGGGACGGCTACACCTTC.